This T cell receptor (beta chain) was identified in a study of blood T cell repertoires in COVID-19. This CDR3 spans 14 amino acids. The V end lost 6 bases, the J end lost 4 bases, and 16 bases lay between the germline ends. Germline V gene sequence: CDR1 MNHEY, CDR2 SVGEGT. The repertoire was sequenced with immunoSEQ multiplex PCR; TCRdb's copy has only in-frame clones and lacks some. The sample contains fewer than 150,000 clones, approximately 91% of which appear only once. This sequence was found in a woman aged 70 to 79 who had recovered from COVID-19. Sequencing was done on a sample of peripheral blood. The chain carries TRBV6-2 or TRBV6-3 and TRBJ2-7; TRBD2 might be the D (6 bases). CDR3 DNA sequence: TGTGCCAGCAGCCCCCCCGGGGGAAGGTACGAGCAGTACTTC. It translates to CASSPPGGRYEQYF.